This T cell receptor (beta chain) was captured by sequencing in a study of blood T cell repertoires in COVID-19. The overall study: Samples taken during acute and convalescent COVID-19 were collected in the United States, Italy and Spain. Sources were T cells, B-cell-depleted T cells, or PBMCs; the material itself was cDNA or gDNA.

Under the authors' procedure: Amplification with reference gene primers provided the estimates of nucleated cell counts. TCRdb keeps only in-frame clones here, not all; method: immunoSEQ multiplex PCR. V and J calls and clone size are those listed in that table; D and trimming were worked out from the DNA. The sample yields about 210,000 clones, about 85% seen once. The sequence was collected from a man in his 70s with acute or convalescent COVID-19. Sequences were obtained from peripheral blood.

The CDR3 region has the DNA TGTGCCAGCACCCCCGGGGAGGCTCGGGCCGGTACGCAGTATTTT. This gives the protein CASTPGEARAGTQYF. The V gene is TRBV7-8, the J gene TRBJ2-3; D possibly corresponds to TRBD2 (6 bases). V lost 7 bases to trimming and J lost 8 bases, with 22 bases between them. CDR3 length: 15 residues. The germline CDR1 and CDR2 sequences are SGHVS and FQNEAQ.